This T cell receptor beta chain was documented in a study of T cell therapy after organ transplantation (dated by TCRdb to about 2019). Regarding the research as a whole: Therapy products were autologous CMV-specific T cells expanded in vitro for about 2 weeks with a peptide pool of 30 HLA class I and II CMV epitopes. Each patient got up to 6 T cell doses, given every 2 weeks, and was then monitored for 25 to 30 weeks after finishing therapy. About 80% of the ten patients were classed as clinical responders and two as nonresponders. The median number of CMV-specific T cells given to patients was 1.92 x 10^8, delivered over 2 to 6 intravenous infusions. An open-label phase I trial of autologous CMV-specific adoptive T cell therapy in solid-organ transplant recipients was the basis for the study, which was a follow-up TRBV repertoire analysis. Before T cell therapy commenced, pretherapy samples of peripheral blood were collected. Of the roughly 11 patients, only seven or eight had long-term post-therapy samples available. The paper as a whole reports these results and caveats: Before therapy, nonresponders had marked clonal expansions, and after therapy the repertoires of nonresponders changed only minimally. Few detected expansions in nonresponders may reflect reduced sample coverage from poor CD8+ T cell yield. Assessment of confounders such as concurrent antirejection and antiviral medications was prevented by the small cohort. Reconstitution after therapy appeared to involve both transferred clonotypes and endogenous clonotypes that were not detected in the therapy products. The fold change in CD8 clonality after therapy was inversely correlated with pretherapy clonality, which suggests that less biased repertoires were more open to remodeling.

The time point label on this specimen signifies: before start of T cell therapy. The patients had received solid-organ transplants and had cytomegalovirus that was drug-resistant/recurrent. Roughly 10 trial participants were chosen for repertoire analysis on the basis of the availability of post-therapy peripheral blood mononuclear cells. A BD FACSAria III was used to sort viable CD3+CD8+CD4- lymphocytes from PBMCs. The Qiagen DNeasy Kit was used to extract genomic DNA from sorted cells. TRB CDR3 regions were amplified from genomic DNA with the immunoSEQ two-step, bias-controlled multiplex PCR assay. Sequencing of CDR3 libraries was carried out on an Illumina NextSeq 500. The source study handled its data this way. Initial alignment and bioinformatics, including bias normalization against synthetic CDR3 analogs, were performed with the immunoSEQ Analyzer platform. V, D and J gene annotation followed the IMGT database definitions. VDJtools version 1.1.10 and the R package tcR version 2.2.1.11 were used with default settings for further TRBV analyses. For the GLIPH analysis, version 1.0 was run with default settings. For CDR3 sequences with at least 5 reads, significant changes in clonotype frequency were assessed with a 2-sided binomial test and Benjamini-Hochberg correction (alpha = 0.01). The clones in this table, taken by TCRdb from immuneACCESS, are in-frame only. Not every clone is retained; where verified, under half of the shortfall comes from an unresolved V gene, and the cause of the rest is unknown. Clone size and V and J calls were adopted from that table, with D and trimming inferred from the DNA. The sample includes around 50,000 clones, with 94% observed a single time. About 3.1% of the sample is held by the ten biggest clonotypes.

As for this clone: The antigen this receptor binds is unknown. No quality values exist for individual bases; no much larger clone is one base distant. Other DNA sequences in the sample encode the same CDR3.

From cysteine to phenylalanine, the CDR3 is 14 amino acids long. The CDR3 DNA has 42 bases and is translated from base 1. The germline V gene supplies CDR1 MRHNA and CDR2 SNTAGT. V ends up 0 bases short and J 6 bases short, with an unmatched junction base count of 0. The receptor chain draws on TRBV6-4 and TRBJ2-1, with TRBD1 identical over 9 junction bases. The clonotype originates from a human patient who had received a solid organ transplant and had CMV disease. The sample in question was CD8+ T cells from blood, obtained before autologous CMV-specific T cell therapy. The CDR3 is CASSDSTGGNEQFF. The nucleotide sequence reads TGTGCCAGCAGTGACTCGACAGGGGGCAATGAGCAGTTCTTC.